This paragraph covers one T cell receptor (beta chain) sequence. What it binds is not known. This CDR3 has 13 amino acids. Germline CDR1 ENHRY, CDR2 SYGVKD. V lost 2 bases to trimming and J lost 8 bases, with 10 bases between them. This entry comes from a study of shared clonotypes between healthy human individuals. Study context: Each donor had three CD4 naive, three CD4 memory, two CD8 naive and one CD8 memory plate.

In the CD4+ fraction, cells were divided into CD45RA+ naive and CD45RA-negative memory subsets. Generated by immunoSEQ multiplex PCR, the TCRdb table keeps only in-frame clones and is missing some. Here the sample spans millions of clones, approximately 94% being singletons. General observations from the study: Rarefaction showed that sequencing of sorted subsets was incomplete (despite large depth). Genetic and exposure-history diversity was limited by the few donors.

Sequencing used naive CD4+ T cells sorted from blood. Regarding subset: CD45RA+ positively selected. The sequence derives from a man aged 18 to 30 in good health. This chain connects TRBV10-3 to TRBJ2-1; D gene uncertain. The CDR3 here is CAISERPDHEQFF. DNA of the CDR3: TGTGCCATCAGTGAGCGGCCTGACCATGAGCAGTTCTTC.